This TCR beta chain originates from a study of T cell repertoires in cytomegalovirus infection. Study information: Matching HLA type and CMV infection were both indicated by public TCR beta signatures.

TCRdb re-called the reads through MiXCR, storing one row per CDR3 protein. This sample has 110,000 or so distinct CDR3 sequences; 25% to 30% occur once, and the top ten carry 81%. To note about this clonotype: The antigen remains unidentified.

Germline CDR1 is DFQATT and CDR2 is SNEGSKA (reference sequence). There are 17 residues in the CDR3. The V gene lost 0 bases and the J gene lost 4 bases, with 20 bases spanning the gap. The rearrangement links TRBV20-1 to TRBJ2-3; a possible D gene is TRBD1 (5 bases). The sequencing here drew on CD8+ T cells from cultured PBMCs, taken from culture after CMV antigen stimulation. This TCR was sampled from a human donor in good health (CMV status not recorded). Some clones in this sample may be carry-over from other donors' samples. CDR3: CSARDLAGQESADTQYF. Written as DNA, the CDR3 is TGCAGTGCTAGAGATCTGGCAGGGCAAGAGAGTGCAGATACGCAGTATTTT.